A selection of T cell receptor beta chains follows, all from one sample in a study of T-cell memory formation after mild COVID-19. TCRdb processed the 5' RACE reads anew with MiXCR; each CDR3 protein has one entry. Of 450,000 or so distinct CDR3 sequences in the sample, around a quarter were seen once. Sequencing was carried out using PBMCs or a T cell subset sorted from them (not recorded which). These receptors came from an adult woman who had mild COVID-19 (a few samples of this study predate the infection). Cell type and time point are not known. Both conserved end residues are part of each CDR3. Each record gives: J gene, D gene, CDR3 length, V gene, clone size, CDR3 protein, CDR3 DNA. A D gene is named only where the DNA matches it firmly. Some rows have no size entry. The others give once, few or many, or a class for an expanded clone.

j_gene: TRBJ2-5; d_gene: .; len: 15; v_gene: TRBV27; abundance: few; CDR3aa: CASSLDGRFGETQYF; CDR3nt: TGTGCCAGCAGTTTAGACGGCAGGTTCGGAGAGACCCAGTACTTC
j_gene: TRBJ1-2; d_gene: .; len: 17; v_gene: TRBV6-6; abundance: few; CDR3aa: CASSYSIGGRGIYGYTF; CDR3nt: TGTGCCAGCAGTTACTCGATTGGAGGCCGAGGGATTTATGGCTACACCTTC
j_gene: TRBJ2-1; d_gene: TRBD2; len: 17; v_gene: TRBV9; abundance: few; CDR3aa: CASSPGRGRREGNEQFF; CDR3nt: TGTGCCAGCAGCCCAGGCCGCGGGAGGAGGGAAGGCAATGAGCAGTTCTTC
j_gene: TRBJ2-5; d_gene: TRBD1; len: 14; v_gene: TRBV25-1; abundance: .; CDR3aa: CASSDSGGKETQYF; CDR3nt: TGTGCCAGCAGTGATTCAGGGGGTAAGGAGACCCAGTACTTC
j_gene: TRBJ2-7; d_gene: .; len: 11; v_gene: TRBV7-9; abundance: .; CDR3aa: CASSSDSEQYF; CDR3nt: TGTGCCAGCAGCTCAGATTCGGAGCAGTACTTC
j_gene: TRBJ2-7; d_gene: .; len: 13; v_gene: TRBV5-1; abundance: .; CDR3aa: CARKAGEYYEQYF; CDR3nt: TGCGCCCGTAAAGCGGGCGAATACTACGAGCAGTACTTC
j_gene: TRBJ1-1; d_gene: TRBD1; len: 13; v_gene: TRBV6-4; abundance: .; CDR3aa: CASRRQGESEAFF; CDR3nt: TGTGCCAGCAGGAGACAGGGGGAGTCTGAAGCTTTCTTT
j_gene: TRBJ2-7; d_gene: TRBD1; len: 15; v_gene: TRBV19; abundance: .; CDR3aa: CATRTGTGYTYEQYF; CDR3nt: TGTGCCACCCGAACCGGGACAGGTTACACCTACGAGCAGTACTTC
j_gene: TRBJ1-1; d_gene: TRBD1; len: 13; v_gene: TRBV4-2; abundance: .; CDR3aa: CATRGTGNTEAFF; CDR3nt: TGTGCCACCCGGGGGACAGGAAACACTGAAGCTTTCTTT
j_gene: TRBJ2-3; d_gene: TRBD1; len: 15; v_gene: TRBV7-9; abundance: .; CDR3aa: CASSSYGTGTDTQYF; CDR3nt: TGTGCCAGCAGCTCTTATGGGACAGGGACAGATACGCAGTATTTT
j_gene: TRBJ2-2; d_gene: .; len: 15; v_gene: TRBV12-3/TRBV12-4; abundance: few; CDR3aa: CASIIGVSNTGELFF; CDR3nt: TGTGCCAGCATCATAGGGGTGTCGAACACCGGGGAGCTGTTTTTT
j_gene: TRBJ1-5; d_gene: TRBD1; len: 15; v_gene: TRBV4-2; abundance: .; CDR3aa: CASSQGTGNNQPQHF; CDR3nt: TGTGCCAGCAGCCAAGGGACAGGGAACAATCAGCCCCAGCATTTT
j_gene: TRBJ1-2; d_gene: TRBD1; len: 14; v_gene: TRBV6-5; abundance: .; CDR3aa: CASSYSGQAYGYTF; CDR3nt: TGTGCCAGCAGTTACTCGGGACAGGCCTATGGCTACACCTTC
j_gene: TRBJ2-5; d_gene: TRBD2; len: 14; v_gene: TRBV20-1; abundance: many; CDR3aa: CSAKTSGRGETQYF; CDR3nt: TGCAGTGCAAAAACTAGCGGGAGAGGAGAGACCCAGTACTTC
j_gene: TRBJ2-1; d_gene: TRBD1; len: 15; v_gene: TRBV2; abundance: .; CDR3aa: CASSVRDRGYNEQFF; CDR3nt: TGTGCCAGCAGCGTACGGGACAGGGGCTACAATGAGCAGTTCTTC
j_gene: TRBJ1-1; d_gene: TRBD1; len: 15; v_gene: TRBV9; abundance: .; CDR3aa: CASSVGGGGSTEAFF; CDR3nt: TGTGCCAGCAGCGTAGGGGGAGGGGGCAGTACTGAAGCTTTCTTT
j_gene: TRBJ2-7; d_gene: TRBD1; len: 12; v_gene: TRBV6-2/TRBV6-3; abundance: few; CDR3aa: CASTGGYGEQYF; CDR3nt: TGTGCCTCGACAGGGGGATACGGCGAGCAGTACTTC
j_gene: TRBJ1-2; d_gene: .; len: 14; v_gene: TRBV6-1; abundance: .; CDR3aa: CASSGPGANYGYTF; CDR3nt: TGTGCCAGCAGTGGCCCAGGGGCTAACTATGGCTACACCTTC
j_gene: TRBJ1-5; d_gene: .; len: 15; v_gene: TRBV4-3; abundance: .; CDR3aa: CASSRTRGDNQPQHF; CDR3nt: TGCGCCAGCAGCCGAACAAGGGGGGACAATCAGCCCCAGCATTTT
j_gene: TRBJ2-2; d_gene: .; len: 17; v_gene: TRBV5-1; abundance: few; CDR3aa: CASSFTGRDLNTGELFF; CDR3nt: TGCGCCAGCAGCTTCACGGGCAGAGATTTGAACACCGGGGAGCTGTTTTTT
j_gene: TRBJ1-1; d_gene: .; len: 14; v_gene: TRBV27; abundance: .; CDR3aa: CASSPAGYRTEAFF; CDR3nt: TGTGCCAGCAGCCCTGCAGGGTACCGCACTGAAGCTTTCTTT
j_gene: TRBJ2-5; d_gene: TRBD2; len: 20; v_gene: TRBV7-8; abundance: .; CDR3aa: CASSLGRRAVGLATQETQYF; CDR3nt: TGTGCCAGCAGCTTAGGACGACGTGCGGTCGGACTAGCCACCCAAGAGACCCAGTACTTC
j_gene: TRBJ1-1; d_gene: TRBD1; len: 16; v_gene: TRBV20-1; abundance: .; CDR3aa: CSARTRDRGRRAEAFF; CDR3nt: TGCAGTGCTAGAACGCGGGACAGGGGGCGTCGCGCTGAAGCTTTCTTT
j_gene: TRBJ2-1; d_gene: TRBD2; len: 13; v_gene: TRBV7-2; abundance: many; CDR3aa: CASSASGRYEQFF; CDR3nt: TGTGCCAGCAGCGCTAGCGGGAGGTATGAGCAGTTCTTC
j_gene: TRBJ2-1; d_gene: TRBD2; len: 15; v_gene: TRBV10-3; abundance: .; CDR3aa: CAISEMGSGSNEQFF; CDR3nt: TGTGCCATCAGTGAGATGGGAAGCGGGAGCAATGAGCAGTTCTTC
j_gene: TRBJ2-2; d_gene: TRBD2; len: 17; v_gene: TRBV11-3; abundance: .; CDR3aa: CAIDTSGSLLGGGELFF; CDR3nt: TGTGCCATCGACACTAGCGGGAGTCTCCTGGGGGGCGGGGAGCTGTTTTTT
j_gene: TRBJ1-2; d_gene: TRBD1; len: 14; v_gene: TRBV19; abundance: many; CDR3aa: CASSTGQLLGGYTF; CDR3nt: TGTGCCAGTAGTACGGGACAGCTCTTGGGTGGCTACACCTTC
j_gene: TRBJ2-3; d_gene: TRBD1; len: 14; v_gene: TRBV29-1; abundance: few; CDR3aa: CSVVVQGSTDTQYF; CDR3nt: TGCAGCGTTGTAGTACAGGGGAGCACAGATACGCAGTATTTT
j_gene: TRBJ2-7; d_gene: .; len: 14; v_gene: TRBV3-1; abundance: many; CDR3aa: CASSQDEAGREQYF; CDR3nt: TGTGCCAGCAGCCAAGATGAAGCAGGGCGGGAGCAGTACTTC
j_gene: TRBJ1-2; d_gene: TRBD1; len: 14; v_gene: TRBV4-3; abundance: .; CDR3aa: CASSQEPQGDGYTF; CDR3nt: TGCGCCAGCAGCCAAGAGCCTCAGGGGGACGGCTACACCTTC
j_gene: TRBJ2-1; d_gene: .; len: 16; v_gene: TRBV12-3/TRBV12-4; abundance: .; CDR3aa: CASTQEGRTLYNEQFF; CDR3nt: TGTGCCAGCACCCAAGAGGGTCGGACTCTTTACAATGAGCAGTTCTTC
j_gene: TRBJ1-2; d_gene: TRBD1; len: 20; v_gene: TRBV7-2; abundance: .; CDR3aa: CASSLATQYDRGLLNYGYTF; CDR3nt: TGTGCCAGCAGCTTAGCGACCCAGTACGACAGGGGTTTACTTAACTATGGCTACACCTTC
j_gene: TRBJ2-3; d_gene: .; len: 15; v_gene: TRBV19; abundance: few; CDR3aa: CASSRSPSATDTQYF; CDR3nt: TGTGCCAGTAGTAGGAGTCCTAGCGCCACAGATACGCAGTATTTT
j_gene: TRBJ1-2; d_gene: TRBD1; len: 14; v_gene: TRBV5-1; abundance: .; CDR3aa: CASSLTGGAFGYTF; CDR3nt: TGCGCCAGCAGCCTGACAGGGGGCGCATTCGGCTACACCTTC
j_gene: TRBJ2-3; d_gene: TRBD2; len: 16; v_gene: TRBV5-1; abundance: .; CDR3aa: CASSLLAGGGADTQYF; CDR3nt: TGCGCCAGCAGCCTACTAGCGGGGGGTGGCGCAGATACGCAGTATTTT
j_gene: TRBJ1-1; d_gene: TRBD1; len: 14; v_gene: TRBV7-9; abundance: many; CDR3aa: CASSLVQGQGAAFF; CDR3nt: TGTGCCAGCAGCTTAGTTCAAGGGCAGGGGGCCGCTTTCTTT
j_gene: TRBJ2-7; d_gene: TRBD1; len: 14; v_gene: TRBV7-9; abundance: few; CDR3aa: CASSPRDRDHEQYF; CDR3nt: TGTGCCAGCAGCCCCCGGGACAGGGACCACGAGCAGTACTTC
j_gene: TRBJ2-3; d_gene: .; len: 16; v_gene: TRBV7-2; abundance: .; CDR3aa: CASSLVIGIGADTQYF; CDR3nt: TGTGCCAGCAGCTTAGTAATCGGGATAGGGGCAGATACGCAGTATTTT
j_gene: TRBJ2-3; d_gene: .; len: 18; v_gene: TRBV11-2; abundance: many; CDR3aa: CASSLVPPGEGATDTQYF; CDR3nt: TGTGCCAGCAGCTTAGTCCCACCGGGGGAGGGGGCCACAGATACGCAGTATTTT
j_gene: TRBJ1-2; d_gene: .; len: 16; v_gene: TRBV4-1; abundance: .; CDR3aa: CASSQDGVGINYGYTF; CDR3nt: TGCGCCAGCAGCCAAGACGGGGTGGGGATAAACTATGGCTACACCTTC
j_gene: TRBJ2-7; d_gene: TRBD1; len: 14; v_gene: TRBV10-3; abundance: few; CDR3aa: CAISEWDSTYEQYF; CDR3nt: TGTGCCATCAGTGAGTGGGACAGTACCTACGAGCAGTACTTC
j_gene: TRBJ2-1; d_gene: TRBD1; len: 15; v_gene: TRBV18; abundance: few; CDR3aa: CASSPPRQGRNEQFF; CDR3nt: TGTGCCAGCTCACCACCTAGACAGGGTCGGAATGAGCAGTTCTTC
j_gene: TRBJ1-1; d_gene: .; len: 13; v_gene: TRBV9; abundance: .; CDR3aa: CASSVEGGAEAFF; CDR3nt: TGTGCCAGCAGCGTAGAAGGAGGTGCTGAAGCTTTCTTT
j_gene: TRBJ2-7; d_gene: TRBD2; len: 14; v_gene: TRBV30; abundance: few; CDR3aa: CAWRPLAGFHEQYF; CDR3nt: TGTGCCTGGAGGCCCCTAGCGGGGTTCCACGAGCAGTACTTC
j_gene: TRBJ1-4; d_gene: TRBD1; len: 18; v_gene: TRBV5-5; abundance: .; CDR3aa: CASSLIHRGIATNEKLFF; CDR3nt: TGTGCCAGCAGCTTGATCCACAGGGGAATTGCAACTAATGAAAAACTGTTTTTT
j_gene: TRBJ1-4; d_gene: TRBD1; len: 15; v_gene: TRBV19; abundance: few; CDR3aa: CASSAPGQGDEKLFF; CDR3nt: TGTGCCAGTAGTGCTCCGGGACAGGGGGATGAAAAACTGTTTTTT
j_gene: TRBJ1-4; d_gene: .; len: 14; v_gene: TRBV5-5; abundance: many; CDR3aa: CASSFPGTNEKLFF; CDR3nt: TGTGCCAGCAGCTTTCCAGGAACTAATGAAAAACTGTTTTTT
j_gene: TRBJ2-3; d_gene: .; len: 16; v_gene: TRBV29-1; abundance: few; CDR3aa: CSVIPPRTTSTDTQYF; CDR3nt: TGCAGCGTTATTCCTCCCCGGACAACCTCGACAGATACGCAGTATTTT
j_gene: TRBJ2-7; d_gene: .; len: 15; v_gene: TRBV7-9; abundance: few; CDR3aa: CASSLAPGATYEQYF; CDR3nt: TGTGCCAGCAGCTTAGCCCCGGGGGCCACCTACGAGCAGTACTTC
j_gene: TRBJ1-2; d_gene: .; len: 14; v_gene: TRBV12-3/TRBV12-4; abundance: .; CDR3aa: CASSFGQVLDGYTF; CDR3nt: TGTGCCAGCAGTTTTGGGCAGGTTTTGGATGGCTACACCTTC